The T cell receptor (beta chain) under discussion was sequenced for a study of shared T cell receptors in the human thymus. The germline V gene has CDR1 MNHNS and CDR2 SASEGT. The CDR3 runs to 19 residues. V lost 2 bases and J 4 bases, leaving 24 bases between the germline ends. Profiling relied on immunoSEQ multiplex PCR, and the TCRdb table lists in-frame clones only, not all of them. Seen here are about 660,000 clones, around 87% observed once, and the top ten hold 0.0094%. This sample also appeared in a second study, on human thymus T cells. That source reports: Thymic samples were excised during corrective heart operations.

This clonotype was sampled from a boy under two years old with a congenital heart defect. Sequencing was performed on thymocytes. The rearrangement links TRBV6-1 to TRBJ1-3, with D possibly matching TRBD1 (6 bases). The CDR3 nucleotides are TGTGCCAGCAGTGAATCTGTATGGGCGAGGGGGAGTTCGGGAAACACCATATATTTT. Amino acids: CASSESVWARGSSGNTIYF.